This T cell receptor beta chain appears in the sequencing data of a study of T cells after yellow fever vaccination. Between the trimmed V and J ends, which lost 0 bases and 6 bases, there was a span of 15 bases. The CDR3 sequence is 15 residues long. In germline, CDR1 is LGHNA, CDR2 YNFKEQ. TCRdb ran MiXCR on the 5' RACE reads and lists one entry per CDR3 protein. The sample includes roughly 150,000 distinct CDR3 sequences, 5.5% to 7.5% of them seen just once. In this sample, this clonotype turned up many times. The sample in question was CD4+ T cells sorted from PBMCs, obtained around 5 days after the first yellow fever vaccination. The receptor comes from a man younger than 35 who received the YFV17D yellow fever vaccine. The chain carries TRBV4-2 and TRBJ2-7; D might be TRBD1 or TRBD2, each matching 6 bases. CDR3 protein: CASSQEEGQGSEQYF. CDR3 bases: TGTGCCAGCAGCCAAGAGGAGGGGCAGGGGTCCGAGCAGTACTTC.